The 10 T cell receptor beta chains given below trace back to one sample, sequenced in a study of T cells expressing NK-cell markers. TCRdb reanalyzed the 5' RACE reads, giving one entry per CDR3 protein sequence and no DNA. The sample includes about half a million distinct CDR3 sequences. Sequenced input: blood T cells: a sorted CD56 or NKG2C T cell subset, CD4+ or CD8+ T cells, or bulk PBMC T cells (not recorded which). These receptors were taken from a woman in her 50s in good health.

V and J are TRBV12-3 or TRBV12-4 and TRBJ2-7. The CDR3 is 13 residues long. CDR3 sequence: CASSLGWAYEQYF.

V is TRBV27 and J is TRBJ2-5; no DNA is available, so the TRBD1 call from TCRdb remains unchecked. This CDR3 has 14 amino acids. Germline V lookup: CDR1 MNHEY, CDR2 SMNVEV (reference sequence). CDR3 loop: CASNPRQGQETQYF.

The rearrangement links TRBV20-1 to TRBJ1-5. CDR1 DFQATT and CDR2 SNEGSKA come from the germline V gene (reference sequence). The CDR3 runs to 16 residues. CDR3 loop: CSARDISSSSNQPQHF.

V usage is TRBV20-1 and J usage is TRBJ2-7; the D gene TCRdb calls, TRBD2, cannot be checked with no DNA. The length of the CDR3 is 17 residues. Per the germline V gene, CDR1 is DFQATT and CDR2 is SNEGSKA (reference sequence). CDR3: CSARTGLAGLGLWEQYF.

The V gene is TRBV2, the J gene TRBJ1-4; TCRdb's D call, TRBD1, is unchecked because there is no DNA. Germline CDR1 and CDR2: SNHLY and FYNNEI. This CDR3 comprises 17 residues. CDR3 sequence: CASSPSGGGDANEKLFF.

This rearrangement joins TRBV29-1 to TRBJ1-1; TCRdb selects TRBD1, and the lack of DNA leaves this call unchecked. The CDR3 spans 15 residues. CDR1 and CDR2 (germline): SQVTM, ANQGSEA. CDR3 sequence reads: CSVEIQGGYATEAFF.

The J gene is TRBJ2-2, the V gene TRBV29-1; lacking DNA, the TRBD2 call made by TCRdb goes unchecked. CDR3 length equals 12 residues. CDR1 SQVTM and CDR2 ANQGSEA come from the germline V gene. CDR3 sequence: CGAGRDTGELFF.

The chain has TRBV5-1 and TRBJ1-2; TCRdb reports TRBD1, a call that lacks DNA to check it against. The CDR3 has 14 amino acids. The germline V gene has CDR1 SGHRS and CDR2 YFSETQ. The chain's CDR3 is CASSEQGAGYGYTF.

V is TRBV5-1 and J is TRBJ2-1; TCRdb outputs TRBD1, but without DNA this stays unchecked. Germline CDR1 and CDR2: SGHRS and YFSETQ. The CDR3 length is 16 residues. This chain's CDR3 is CASTYASGLGQTEQFF.

This chain links TRBV29-1 with TRBJ2-7. The CDR3 totals 14 residues. Germline V gives CDR1 SQVTM, CDR2 ANQGSEA. This chain's CDR3 is CSVELWGSSYEQYF.